A selection of T cell receptor beta chains follows, all from one sample in a study of blood T cells in healthy people across ages. TCRdb called the 5' RACE reads again in MiXCR, with one record for every CDR3 protein. The table lists hundreds of thousands of distinct CDR3 sequences, about 62% of them singletons. Material for sequencing was blood. Receptors originate from a man aged 30 to 45 in good health. The CDR3 runs from the conserved cysteine through the conserved F or W. D genes are given only for firm matches. The listing skips clone size in some rows; elsewhere it reads once, few, many or a size class.

j_call | clone_size | v_call | d_call | cdr3_nt | cdr3_aa
TRBJ2-7 | . | TRBV12-3/TRBV12-4 | . | TGTGCCAGCAGTTTAAGGGCAGCTCTGCCTACCTACGAGCAGTACTTC | CASSLRAALPTYEQYF
TRBJ1-2 | few | TRBV29-1 | . | TGCAGCGTTCTTTTGGGGGGAAGGTTTGGCTACACCTTC | CSVLLGGRFGYTF
TRBJ1-1 | . | TRBV28 | . | TGTGCCAGCAGTTTAAGGAGGGGCCCGGGGAACACTGAAGCTTTCTTT | CASSLRRGPGNTEAFF
TRBJ1-1 | few | TRBV29-1 | TRBD1 | TGCAGCGCGAGCCCCCAGGGGGCGGACACTGAAGCTTTCTTT | CSASPQGADTEAFF
TRBJ2-5 | few | TRBV7-2 | . | TGTGCCAGCAGCTCATTACGGAGGGGTGGTAGAGAGACCCAGTACTTC | CASSSLRRGGRETQYF
TRBJ2-3 | . | TRBV7-2 | TRBD2 | TGTGCCAGCAGCTTAGAGGCGGGGACTAGTTTCACAGATACGCAGTATTTT | CASSLEAGTSFTDTQYF
TRBJ2-2 | . | TRBV29-1 | TRBD2 | TGCAGCGTTGTTCCAGCGGGGTCTGGGGAGCTGTTTTTT | CSVVPAGSGELFF
TRBJ2-5 | many | TRBV6-2/TRBV6-3 | . | TGTGCCAGCAGACCTCAGGGATGGGAGACCCAGTACTTC | CASRPQGWETQYF
TRBJ2-7 | few | TRBV12-3/TRBV12-4 | TRBD1 | TGTGCCAGCAGTTATACAGGGGGTCAATCCGGCGAGCAGTACTTC | CASSYTGGQSGEQYF
TRBJ1-2 | . | TRBV5-1 | TRBD1 | TGCGCCAGCAGCTCCCGGCAGGACAGGGGGCTTAGGTATGGCTACACCTTC | CASSSRQDRGLRYGYTF
TRBJ2-5 | . | TRBV9 | TRBD2 | TGTGCCAGCAGCGTAGATGGAGGTGGACTAGCGGAAGAGACCCAGTACTTC | CASSVDGGGLAEETQYF
TRBJ1-6 | . | TRBV12-3/TRBV12-4 | TRBD1 | TGTGCCAGCAGGTCCCGGGACAGGGGCTCACCCCTCCACTTT | CASRSRDRGSPLHF
TRBJ2-1 | . | TRBV5-1 | . | TGCGCCAGCCTCGGGGGGCTTGAGCAGTTCTTC | CASLGGLEQFF
TRBJ2-5 | . | TRBV6-1 | TRBD1 | TGTGCCAGCAGACCCCCGACAGGGGCGTTCCAAGAGACCCAGTACTTC | CASRPPTGAFQETQYF
TRBJ2-7 | . | TRBV5-6 | . | TGTGCCAGCAGCTCTGGGGGGGCGCGCCACTCATACGAGCAGTACTTC | CASSSGGARHSYEQYF
TRBJ2-3 | . | TRBV20-1 | TRBD1 | TGCAGTGCTAGACAGGGGGTCAACACAGATACGCAGTATTTT | CSARQGVNTDTQYF